The 32 T cell receptor beta chains below all came from one sample that was sequenced in a study of T cells after yellow fever vaccination. TCRdb passed the 5' RACE reads through MiXCR, listing each CDR3 protein once. This sample yields some 69,000 distinct CDR3 sequences, of which around 5% are seen a single time; roughly 2.3% belongs to the top ten. The sample in question was CD4+ T cells sorted from PBMCs, obtained roughly 15 days after the first yellow fever vaccination. The receptor set was obtained from a man between 18 and 29 years old who received the YFV17D yellow fever vaccine.

This clonotype was counted many times. V and J are TRBV5-1 and TRBJ2-1; D uncertain. The CDR3 runs to 15 residues. Germline V gene lookup returns CDR1 SGHRS and CDR2 YFSETQ. V gave up 0 bases and J gave up 2 bases, with 9 bases separating them. CDR3 amino acids: CASSLEPQTYNEQFF. The CDR3 nucleotides read TGCGCCAGCAGCTTGGAACCGCAGACCTACAATGAGCAGTTCTTC.

This clonotype was seen ten or more times. This rearrangement joins TRBV7-2 to TRBJ1-2; D gene ambiguous. Germline CDR1 reads SGHTA; CDR2 reads FQGNSA. This CDR3 is built from 16 residues. V lost 1 base, J lost 5 bases, and 17 bases lay in between. The CDR3 region is CASSLEGPQTPYGYTF. In nucleotides, the CDR3 is TGTGCCAGCAGCTTAGAAGGTCCACAGACCCCTTATGGCTACACCTTC.

This clonotype was observed many times. The rearrangement uses TRBV28 and TRBJ2-3, with 7 bases identical to TRBD2. Germline CDR1 reads MDHEN; CDR2 reads SYDVKM. The CDR3 extends over 13 amino acids. V was pared by 10 bases and J by 1 base, with 5 bases of the junction left unmatched. The CDR3 sequence: CANPAGRTDTQYF. The CDR3 DNA reads as TGTGCCAACCCAGCGGGGCGCACAGATACGCAGTATTTT.

This clonotype occurred many times. The chain carries TRBV7-9 and TRBJ2-7, with 8 bases matching TRBD1. In germline, CDR1 is SEHNR, CDR2 FQNEAQ (reference sequence). Trimming at V came to 5 bases and at J to 6 bases, leaving 6 bases not matched to a gene. CDR3 length equals 13 residues. This chain's CDR3 is CASSGRQGSEQYV. For the CDR3, the DNA is TGTGCCAGCAGCGGACGACAGGGGTCCGAGCAGTACGTC.

A remark on this clonotype: A much larger clone sits a single nucleotide away, making a read error possible. CDR3 nucleotides: TGTGCCAGCAGTGACCAGGCCATTAGCAATCAGCCCCAGCATTTT. It yields the protein CASSDQAISNQPQHF. The J gene is TRBJ1-5, the V gene TRBV6-1; D is uncertain. Trimming cost V 3 bases and J 0 bases, with 9 bases left between them. This CDR3 is built from 15 residues. The germline gives CDR1 MNHNS, CDR2 SASEGT.

This clonotype came up many times. CDR3 bases: TGTGCCAGCTCGATCGACCAGCGTCCCATATATTTT. It encodes CASSIDQRPIYF. The rearrangement uses TRBV18 and TRBJ1-3; D gene unclear. Germline values: CDR1 KGHSH, CDR2 LQKENI. The V and J ends lost 6 bases and 11 bases respectively, with 14 bases between them. This CDR3 contains 12 residues.

This clonotype was counted at least ten times. The CDR3 sequence is CASSPKSDRGDGYTF. The CDR3 DNA reads TGTGCCAGCTCACCGAAATCGGACAGGGGAGACGGCTACACCTTC. J is TRBJ1-2 and V is TRBV18; 9 bases align to TRBD1. The CDR3 contains 15 residues. Germline CDR1 and CDR2: KGHSH and LQKENI. The V segment lost 3 bases and the J segment 8 bases; nucleotides outside the gene matches: 10.

Many counts were recorded for this clonotype. The chain recombines TRBV12-3 or TRBV12-4 with TRBJ2-3; TRBD1 agrees at 8 bases. This CDR3 is 14 amino acids long. V shed 4 bases and J 5 bases; nucleotides not matched to a gene: 5. CDR3 sequence: CASSSQGAGDTQYF. The CDR3 DNA sequence: TGTGCCAGCAGTTCTCAGGGGGCGGGAGATACGCAGTATTTT.

This clonotype has at least ten counts. The chain recombines TRBV3-1 with TRBJ2-7; 8 bases map to TRBD1. Germline lookup yields CDR1 LGHDT and CDR2 YNNKEL (reference sequence). The CDR3 loop spans 13 amino acids. The V gene end was trimmed by 9 bases and the J gene end by 3 bases; junction bases not matched to a gene: 7. CDR3 sequence reads: CASRGTGVYEQYF. CDR3 coding DNA: TGTGCCAGTCGCGGGACAGGAGTCTACGAGCAGTACTTC.

Ten or more counts support this clonotype. The J gene is TRBJ1-4, the V gene TRBV7-2; D is uncertain. From germline, CDR1 is SGHTA and CDR2 FQGNSA. CDR3 length: 17 residues. V lost 5 bases and J 4 bases, leaving 20 bases between the germline ends. CDR3 residues: CASSPRRGLYYNEKLFF. The CDR3 DNA reads as TGTGCCAGCAGCCCGCGACGAGGACTATACTATAATGAAAAACTGTTTTTT. The whole variable domain, remainder taken from reference TRBV7-2 and TRBJ1-4, is GAGVSQSPSNKVTEKGKDVELRCDPISGHTALYWYRQSLGQGLEFLIYFQGNSAPDKSGLPSDRFSAERTGGSVSTLTIQRTQQEDSAVYLCASSPRRGLYYNEKLFFGSGTQLSVL.

This clonotype was counted ten times or more. The gene calls are TRBV10-3 and TRBJ1-6; D is possibly TRBD1 (5 bases). V was clipped by 7 bases and J by 8 bases, with 15 bases between them. The CDR3 covers 14 residues. The germline CDR1 and CDR2 sequences are ENHRY and SYGVKD. The CDR3 DNA reads as TGTGCCATCAAGGGGAACCCAGGCGATTCACCCCTCCACTTT. Translated: CAIKGNPGDSPLHF.

This clonotype was detected many times. The CDR3 DNA reads as TGTGCCACCAAAGGGGACAGTGAAAAACTGTTTTTT. Translated: CATKGDSEKLFF. The genes are TRBV19 and TRBJ1-4, with 7 bases fitting TRBD1. Germline V CDR1 and CDR2: LNHDA, SQIVND (reference sequence). The CDR3 loop spans 12 amino acids. V dropped 10 bases and J dropped 7; count of bases not matched to a gene: 6.

This clonotype was recorded many times. The J gene is TRBJ2-5, the V gene TRBV2; no reliable D call. CDR3 length: 14 residues. Trimming took off 1 base at V and 2 bases at J, with 8 bases between the two ends. The germline V gene encodes CDR1 SNHLY and CDR2 FYNNEI. CDR3 sequence (DNA): TGTGCCAGCAGTGAAGGACCCCGGCAAGAGACCCAGTACTTC. This codes for CASSEGPRQETQYF.

This clonotype was counted ten times or more. The gene calls are TRBV10-3 and TRBJ2-5; 10 positions match TRBD2. Trimming took 2 bases from V and 1 from J; bases not matched to a gene: 4. Germline lookup yields CDR1 ENHRY and CDR2 SYGVKD. CDR3 length: 16 residues. The CDR3 region is CAISEPGLASQETQYF. Written as DNA, the CDR3 is TGTGCCATCAGTGAGCCGGGACTAGCGAGCCAAGAGACCCAGTACTTC.

Many counts were recorded for this clonotype. V usage is TRBV6-2 or TRBV6-3 and J usage is TRBJ1-2; D remains ambiguous. Germline V gives CDR1 MNHEY, CDR2 SVGEGT. The CDR3 consists of 15 residues. Trimming took off 0 bases at V and 4 bases at J, with 12 bases between the two ends. The CDR3 DNA reads TGTGCCAGCAGTTACTCACCGGGATTAGGCTATGGCTACACCTTC. Amino acids: CASSYSPGLGYGYTF.

As to this clonotype: A read error may be the cause here, since a much bigger clone is one base away. This chain links TRBV20-1 with TRBJ2-7, with D maybe TRBD1 (5 bases). This CDR3 contains 13 residues. Germline V lookup: CDR1 DFQATT, CDR2 SNEGSKA (reference sequence). The CDR3 bases are TGCTGTGCTAAGACAGTACTACCCTACGAGCAGTACGTC. Encoded protein: CCAKTVLPYEQYV.

This clonotype appeared many times. The chain combines TRBV4-3 with TRBJ2-3, with D uncertain. The V and J ends lost 0 bases and 6 bases respectively, with 13 bases between them. The CDR3 has 15 amino acids. Germline values: CDR1 LGHNA, CDR2 YSLEER. Written as DNA, the CDR3 is TGCGCCAGCAGCCAAGAAAAGAGACCTGCGGATACGCAGTATTTT. Translating gives CASSQEKRPADTQYF.

This clonotype was recorded at least ten times. This sequence joins TRBV12-3 or TRBV12-4 and TRBJ2-3; D is perhaps TRBD2 (5 bases). CDR3 length equals 13 residues. V lost 2 bases, J lost 4 bases, and 7 bases lay in between. For the CDR3, the DNA is TGTGCCAGCAGTTTATGGGGAGCAGATACGCAGTATTTT. Its protein is CASSLWGADTQYF.

This clonotype was observed many times. The chain recombines TRBV4-1 with TRBJ2-7; D tentatively reads TRBD1 or TRBD2 (6 bases each). The germline V and J ends were trimmed by 2 bases and 3 bases, with 20 bases remaining between them. The CDR3 is 17 residues long. CDR1 and CDR2 from the germline V gene are MGHRA and YSYEKL. CDR3: CASSQLGTPTGLYEQYF. The CDR3 DNA follows: TGCGCCAGCAGCCAACTAGGGACTCCGACAGGCCTCTACGAGCAGTACTTC.

At least ten counts were recorded for this clonotype. This sequence joins TRBV7-6 and TRBJ1-3; D might be TRBD1 (6 bases). The CDR3 covers 14 residues. Trimming cost V 5 bases and J 1 base, with 9 bases left between them. Germline-derived CDR1 and CDR2 are SGHVS and FNYEAQ. The CDR3: CASSQGGSGNTIYF. The CDR3, as DNA: TGTGCCAGCAGCCAAGGGGGATCTGGAAACACCATATATTTT.

This clonotype was seen repeatedly, ten times or more. CDR3 DNA sequence: TGCAGCGTTGAGAAGGGTTGGGACACTGAAGCTTTCTTT. Its protein is CSVEKGWDTEAFF. This chain joins TRBV29-1 and TRBJ1-1; the D is unclear. The V and J ends lost 3 bases and 3 bases respectively, with 11 bases between them. Germline loops: CDR1 SQVTM, CDR2 ANQGSEA. The CDR3 is made up of 13 amino acids.

This clonotype was found many times. The CDR3 DNA is TGTGCCAGCAGTGACCCCTTTGAGGGTTGGAATCAGCCCCAGCATTTT. Its protein product is CASSDPFEGWNQPQHF. The chain carries TRBV6-1 and TRBJ1-5; no reliable D call. Germline values: CDR1 MNHNS, CDR2 SASEGT. V was cut by 3 bases and J by 4 bases, with 16 bases left in between. There are 16 residues in the CDR3.

The sample holds many counts of this clonotype. V is TRBV5-1 and J is TRBJ1-4; possibly TRBD1 for D (6 bases). The CDR3 contains 15 residues. Germline V gene lookup returns CDR1 SGHRS and CDR2 YFSETQ. V was shortened by 1 base and J by 7 bases, with 14 bases between the two germline ends. CDR3 residues: CASSLPRGGREKLFF. CDR3 sequence (DNA): TGCGCCAGCAGCTTGCCCCGGGGGGGGCGTGAAAAACTGTTTTTT.

The sample holds many counts of this clonotype. This chain uses TRBV4-3 with TRBJ2-3; perhaps TRBD1 as D (6 bases). This CDR3 has 16 residues. Between the trimmed V and J ends, which lost 0 bases and 4 bases, there was a span of 14 bases. CDR1 and CDR2 (germline): LGHNA, YSLEER. The CDR3 spells CASSQDRQGWADTQYF. In DNA form, the CDR3 reads TGCGCCAGCAGCCAAGATAGGCAGGGGTGGGCAGATACGCAGTATTTT.

At least ten counts were recorded for this clonotype. The chain employs TRBV4-2 and TRBJ2-5, with D unclear. The CDR3 spans 13 residues. V was pared by 0 bases and J by 5 bases, with 7 bases between. Germline loops: CDR1 LGHNA, CDR2 YNFKEQ. The CDR3 sequence: CASSQDPRETQYF. In nucleotides, the CDR3 is TGTGCCAGCAGCCAAGATCCGAGGGAGACCCAGTACTTC.

This clonotype was seen ten or more times. The rearrangement uses TRBV24-1 and TRBJ1-2; tentative D call: TRBD1 (5 bases). Germline V gives CDR1 KGHDR, CDR2 SFDVKD. The V end lost 7 bases, the J end lost 1 base, and 6 bases lay between the germline ends. This CDR3 has 12 residues. CDR3 region: CATSDSNYGYTF. CDR3 DNA sequence: TGTGCCACCAGCGACAGTAACTATGGCTACACCTTC.

There are a few counts of this clonotype. The chain combines TRBV20-1 with TRBJ2-1; D assignment may be TRBD1 or TRBD2 (6 bases each). The CDR3 is made up of 16 amino acids. Germline V gene lookup returns CDR1 DFQATT and CDR2 SNEGSKA (reference sequence). V shed 4 bases and J shed 0 bases, with 16 bases lying between them. CDR3 protein: CSATPTGAPSYNEQFF. The CDR3, as DNA: TGCAGTGCTACCCCTACGGGGGCCCCCTCCTACAATGAGCAGTTCTTC.

In this sample, this clonotype turned up many times. This chain connects TRBV5-1 to TRBJ1-4, with D possibly matching TRBD1 (5 bases). The CDR3 is 14 residues long. Germline CDR1 and CDR2: SGHRS and YFSETQ. V lost 2 bases and J 6 bases, leaving 11 bases between the germline ends. The CDR3 region has the DNA TGCGCCAGCAGCTTCGGGACGGTAGATGAAAAACTGTTTTTT. It yields the protein CASSFGTVDEKLFF.

This clonotype has at least ten counts. The chain employs TRBV6-1 and TRBJ2-6; 7 bases map to TRBD2. This CDR3 spans 15 amino acids. Germline assignment: CDR1 MNHNS and CDR2 SASEGT. The V segment lost 6 bases and the J segment 2 bases; nucleotides outside the gene matches: 4. For the CDR3, the DNA is TGTGCCAGCAGCGACCGGGGGGCTGGGGCCAACGTCCTGACTTTC. This translates into CASSDRGAGANVLTF.

Ten or more counts support this clonotype. CDR3 residues: CASSGSGGRTDTQYF. CDR3 coding DNA: TGCGCCAGCAGCGGGAGCGGGGGGCGCACAGATACGCAGTATTTT. The rearrangement links TRBV4-1 to TRBJ2-3, with TRBD2 matching 9 bases. V shed 5 bases, J shed 1 base, and the junction held 4 bases outside the gene matches. This CDR3 spans 15 amino acids. Looked up from germline, CDR1 is MGHRA and CDR2 is YSYEKL.

This clonotype was picked up many times. The chain carries TRBV20-1 and TRBJ2-3; D gene uncertain. Per the germline V gene, CDR1 is DFQATT and CDR2 is SNEGSKA (reference sequence). Trimming took off 3 bases at V and 7 bases at J, with 5 bases between the two ends. The CDR3 is 10 amino acids. The CDR3 here is CSASLYTQYF. The CDR3 DNA reads as TGCAGTGCTAGCCTCTATACGCAGTATTTT.

This clonotype was counted many times. This chain uses TRBV19 with TRBJ2-3; D unresolved. V dropped 6 bases and J dropped 4 bases, with 11 bases sitting between them. Germline V gene sequence: CDR1 LNHDA, CDR2 SQIVND (reference sequence). There are 13 residues in the CDR3. The CDR3 loop is CASSGWGPDTQYF. CDR3 nucleotides: TGTGCCAGTAGCGGGTGGGGTCCAGATACGCAGTATTTT.